The clone carrying this TCR beta chain was detected a few times. This sample is drawn from a study of cytomegalovirus exposure and HLA in healthy donors. CDR3 length: 14 residues. Trimming shortened V by 4 bases and J by 4 bases, and 11 bases separated the two germline ends. CDR1 and CDR2 (germline): LGHNA, YSLEER. Both 60 Vbeta primers and 13 Jbeta primers went into the PCR. Profiling relied on immunoSEQ multiplex PCR, and the TCRdb table lists in-frame clones only, not all of them. The profile shows approximately 73,000 clones, 75% of them singletons. The TCR originated in a man between 70 and 80 years old in good health and CMV-seronegative. The chain combines TRBV4-3 with TRBJ1-3; perhaps TRBD1 as D (6 bases). Sequenced sample: PBMCs. This CDR3 is CASSLGGYGNTIYF. The CDR3 bases are TGCGCCAGCAGCCTAGGGGGATACGGAAACACCATATATTTT.